Listed below are T cell receptor beta chains from one sample, sequenced in a study of T-cell reconstitution after alpha-beta-depleted transplantation in children. TCRdb used MiXCR to reprocess the PCR reads, holding one entry per CDR3 protein. The profile shows 800,000 to 1,000,000 distinct CDR3 sequences, about 29% of them singletons. Here the sequenced sample was PBMCs, mostly from graft donor cells, taken 360 days after TCRalphabeta/CD19-depleted stem cell transplant. The receptor source for this set is a boy in the first two years of life who had a stem cell transplant for SCID, so the T cells may come from the graft donor. CDR3s include the opening cysteine and the closing phenylalanine or tryptophan. Fields, in order: V gene, J gene, clone size, CDR3 protein. Size values are once, few and many counts, or a class for expanded clones, and some rows have none.

TRBV5-6	TRBJ1-1	few	CASSLSPGLNTEAFF
TRBV29-1	TRBJ2-7	few	CSGVGPAGEQYF
TRBV12-3/TRBV12-4	TRBJ1-4	-	CASSWSRQGYEKLFF
TRBV2	TRBJ2-1	many	CASSEYLGRDQFF
TRBV18	TRBJ2-5	few	CASSLLEATETQYF
TRBV2	TRBJ2-7	-	CASEISYEQYF
TRBV19	TRBJ2-7	once	CASRPRSQWDEQYF
TRBV7-8	TRBJ2-7	-	CASSLNVGVYRENNEQYF
TRBV5-5	TRBJ2-1	-	CASSLYRGGINNEQFF
TRBV6-5	TRBJ1-1	-	CASSYTGGQAFF
TRBV24-1	TRBJ2-5	-	CATRAPGRETQYF
TRBV5-1	TRBJ2-2	-	CASSLDAGHTGELFF
TRBV28	TRBJ2-4	many	CATVELAKNIQYF
TRBV12-3/TRBV12-4	TRBJ2-2	-	CASTSGGRLFF
TRBV5-6	TRBJ2-5	many	CASTRTGMATQYF
TRBV20-1	TRBJ2-7	few	CSARETSLEQYF
TRBV15	TRBJ2-2	-	CATSRDGDINTGELFF
TRBV2	TRBJ2-3	few	CASSAAGQTSTDTQYF
TRBV2	TRBJ2-3	-	CASRRERGSTDTQYF
TRBV4-1	TRBJ2-3	-	CASSQDGKGAYWTDTQYF
TRBV2	TRBJ2-3	many	CASSDIGRGRTDTQYF
TRBV14	TRBJ2-7	few	CASSPLFGEPYF
TRBV11-2	TRBJ1-6	many	CASSLEPWWSNSPLHF
TRBV20-1	TRBJ2-1	few	CSASGLGWRGDYNEQFF
TRBV12-3/TRBV12-4	TRBJ2-7	-	CATRSGLNSYEQYF
TRBV12-3/TRBV12-4	TRBJ2-1	few	CASSLQSGVFF
TRBV24-1	TRBJ1-1	many	CATRAGTGYTEAFF
TRBV12-3/TRBV12-4	TRBJ1-5	few	CASSFVGGRINQPQHF
TRBV27	TRBJ2-3	-	CASSLSSGLSTDTQYF
TRBV7-9	TRBJ2-7	-	CASSLDPPGDYEQYF
TRBV4-1	TRBJ2-3	-	CASSPLGTGPTDTQYF
TRBV28	TRBJ1-1	many	CASSTSPNTEAFF
TRBV5-1	TRBJ1-4	-	CASSLQGASNEKLFF
TRBV6-1	TRBJ2-5	-	CASSEQGTGETQYF
TRBV10-2	TRBJ2-3	few	CASSESAGRGTDTQYF
TRBV5-5	TRBJ2-2	-	CASSLEDPGELFF
TRBV28	TRBJ2-4	few	CASSLLGPRISPKNIQYF
TRBV7-8	TRBJ1-5	-	CASSLAASERWPQHF
TRBV19	TRBJ1-1	-	CASTVTTGYGTEAFF
TRBV28	TRBJ2-3	-	CASRLGLGWADTQYF
TRBV20-1	TRBJ1-2	few	CSARGGLSQGYTF
TRBV12-3/TRBV12-4	TRBJ2-3	-	CASRFQDRTDTQYF
TRBV3-1	TRBJ2-5	-	CASSQVFVGLTQETQYF
TRBV7-6	TRBJ2-5	few	CASSLFAGGEETQYF
TRBV5-1	TRBJ2-3	-	CASSLTQRGGSTDTQYF
TRBV4-3	TRBJ2-5	few	CASSQDLGGRETQYF
TRBV19	TRBJ2-2	-	CASSGDSYTGELFF
TRBV5-1	TRBJ1-4	-	CASRAGPSNEKLFF
TRBV2	TRBJ1-1	-	CASSEQGAGWNTEAFF
TRBV3-1	TRBJ2-7	-	CASSQDGGLEQYF
TRBV7-6	TRBJ1-1	-	CASSLQSKTEAFF
TRBV7-2	TRBJ1-6	-	CASSLAMRTGTGNSPLHF
TRBV29-1	TRBJ1-4	-	CSIVRSATNEKLFF
TRBV7-3	TRBJ2-2	-	CASSLGASAKGDTGELFF
TRBV28	TRBJ2-5	-	CASSLGPIPSGETQYF
TRBV10-3	TRBJ2-2	-	CAIRGTGGKGQNTGELFF
TRBV27	TRBJ2-3	-	CASSGGTGTLSTDTQYF
TRBV6-1	TRBJ2-1	-	CASSNQPLASYNEQFF
TRBV11-2	TRBJ2-2	-	CASSLWHGWQGRAGELFF